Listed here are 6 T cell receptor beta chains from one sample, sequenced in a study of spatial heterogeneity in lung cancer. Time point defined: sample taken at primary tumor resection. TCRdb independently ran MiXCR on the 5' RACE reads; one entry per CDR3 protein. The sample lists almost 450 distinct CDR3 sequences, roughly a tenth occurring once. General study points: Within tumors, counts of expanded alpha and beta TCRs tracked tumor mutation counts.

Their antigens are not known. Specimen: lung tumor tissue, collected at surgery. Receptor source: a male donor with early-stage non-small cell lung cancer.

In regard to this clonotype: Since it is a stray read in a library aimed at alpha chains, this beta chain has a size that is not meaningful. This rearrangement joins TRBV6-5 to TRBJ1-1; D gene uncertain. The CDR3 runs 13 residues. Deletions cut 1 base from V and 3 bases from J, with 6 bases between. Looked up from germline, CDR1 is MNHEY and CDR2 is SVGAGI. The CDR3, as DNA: TGTGCCAGCAGTTACTTCGGGGACACTGAAGCTTTCTTT. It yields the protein CASSYFGDTEAFF.

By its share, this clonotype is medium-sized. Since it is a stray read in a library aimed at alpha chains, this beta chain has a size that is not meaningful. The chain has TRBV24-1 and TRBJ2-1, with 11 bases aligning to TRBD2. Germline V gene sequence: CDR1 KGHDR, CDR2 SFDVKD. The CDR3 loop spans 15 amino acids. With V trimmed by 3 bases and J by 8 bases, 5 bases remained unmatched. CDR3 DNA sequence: TGTGCCACCAGTGATATAACTAGCGGGGGCTATGAGCAGTTCTTC. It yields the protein CATSDITSGGYEQFF.

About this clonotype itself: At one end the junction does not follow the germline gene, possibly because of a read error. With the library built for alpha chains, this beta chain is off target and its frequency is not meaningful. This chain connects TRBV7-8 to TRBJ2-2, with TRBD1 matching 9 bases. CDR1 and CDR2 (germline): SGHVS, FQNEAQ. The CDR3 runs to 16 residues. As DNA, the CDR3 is TGTGCCAGCAGCCCTCGGACAGGGGCGAACACCGGGGAGCCGTTTTTT. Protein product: CASSPRTGANTGEPFF.

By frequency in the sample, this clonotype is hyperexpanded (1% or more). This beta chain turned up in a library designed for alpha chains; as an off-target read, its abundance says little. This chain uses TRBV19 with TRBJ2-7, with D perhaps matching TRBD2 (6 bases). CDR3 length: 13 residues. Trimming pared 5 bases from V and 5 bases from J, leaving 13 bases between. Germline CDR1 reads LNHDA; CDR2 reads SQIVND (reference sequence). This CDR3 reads CASSPPGRHEQYF. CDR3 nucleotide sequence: TGTGCCAGTAGTCCACCGGGGAGGCACGAGCAGTACTTC.

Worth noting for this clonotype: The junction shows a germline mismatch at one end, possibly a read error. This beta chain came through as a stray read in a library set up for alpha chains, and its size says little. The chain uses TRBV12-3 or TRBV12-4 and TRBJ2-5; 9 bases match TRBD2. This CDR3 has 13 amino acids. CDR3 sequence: CASSTQAGGLSFF. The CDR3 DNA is TGTGCCAGCAGCACCCAGGCGGGGGGGCTCTCCTTTTTC.

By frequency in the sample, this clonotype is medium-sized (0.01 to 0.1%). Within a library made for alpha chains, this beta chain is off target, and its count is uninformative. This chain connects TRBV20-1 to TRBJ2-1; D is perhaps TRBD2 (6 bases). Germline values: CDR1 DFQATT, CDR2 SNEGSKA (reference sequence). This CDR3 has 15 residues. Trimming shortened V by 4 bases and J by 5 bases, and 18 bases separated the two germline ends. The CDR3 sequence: CSATAIREYHNEQFF. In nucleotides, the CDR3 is TGCAGTGCTACCGCTATACGGGAGTACCACAATGAGCAGTTCTTC.